The present T cell receptor beta chain was sequenced within a study of vaccination effects on CD4 cells after COVID-19. Study overall: Sample provision by two convalescent patients occurred 16 days and one week before vaccination. General study findings and limits: Few convalescent patients, and no early post-infection timepoints, were available to the study.

Remarks on this clone: Its specificity is not known.

Antigen-specific CD4+ T cells expanded by the ViraFEST assay with viral peptide pools were then sequenced. CD4+ T cell isolation took place after less than 13 days of culture. The infection with SARS-CoV-2 (confirmed by PCR) occurred in this person between March and December 2020. After about 2 million PBMC were placed in each well, they were cultured with about 10 IU/ml IL-2 and 8 to 10 ug/ml peptides. Replacing half the medium with IL-2 medium was done on days 3 and 7. Clones were read by immunoSEQ multiplex PCR, and TCRdb kept only the in-frame ones, dropping some. The sample has roughly 45,000 clones; approximately 72% are singletons. The length of the CDR3 is 17 residues. Germline CDR1 reads LGHNA; CDR2 reads YSLEER. V lost 3 bases, J lost 5 bases, and 7 bases stayed unmatched.

The sequencing here drew on CD4+ T cells from PBMCs cultured with a peptide pool, taken before COVID-19 vaccination. The chain recombines TRBV4-3 with TRBJ2-1; 13 bases align to TRBD2. The receptor was isolated from a human donor who had a prior SARS-CoV-2 infection. The CDR3, as DNA: TGCGCCAGCAGCCAGATGATACTAGCGGGAGGGAACAATGAGCAGTTCTTC. Translated: CASSQMILAGGNNEQFF.